Listed below are T cell receptor beta chains from one sample, sequenced in a study of beta chain features in type 1 diabetes. Assay used: immunoSEQ multiplex PCR; TCRdb lists only in-frame clones, some missing. The data hold 350,000 to 400,000 clones, with roughly 15% observed a single time. What was sequenced was naive CD4+ T cells from blood. These receptor sequences come from a young woman in good health. Each CDR3 is given with its conserved first and last residue. Fields, in order: CDR3 DNA, CDR3 protein, D gene, V gene, J gene, clone size. The D gene is left open where the match is weak. Only some rows state a clone size, as once, few, many or a class for expanded clones.

TGTGCCTGGAGTTTTGGAGGAAATGAGCAGTTCTTC	CAWSFGGNEQFF	NA	TRBV30	TRBJ2-1	few
TGTGCCAGCAGTCGGACAGGTTCGCAAACTGAAGCTTTCTTT	CASSRTGSQTEAFF	TRBD1	TRBV7-6	TRBJ1-1	NA
TGTGCCAGCTCACCAGCGGGAGGAGCAGATACGCAGTATTTT	CASSPAGGADTQYF	TRBD2	TRBV18	TRBJ2-3	few
TGTGCCAGCAGTTTCCGGACTAGACTAAGCTCCTACAATGAGCAGTTCTTC	CASSFRTRLSSYNEQFF	TRBD2	TRBV27	TRBJ2-1	NA
TGTGCCAGCAGCCCGCTTACAGGGAAGGATCAGCCCCAGCATTTT	CASSPLTGKDQPQHF	NA	TRBV7-9	TRBJ1-5	NA
TGTGCCAGTAGCCGGGACAGGGGAGACATTCAGTACTTC	CASSRDRGDIQYF	TRBD1	TRBV19	TRBJ2-4	few
TGTGCCATCAGTTCGAAAGCGGGAGAGGGGGAGACCCAGTACTTC	CAISSKAGEGETQYF	TRBD2	TRBV10-3	TRBJ2-5	NA
TGCAGCGTTGGGGGATCAGGGTCTCTAGAGACCCAGTACTTC	CSVGGSGSLETQYF	NA	TRBV29-1	TRBJ2-5	few
TGTGCCGGGACTAGCTCTTACGAGCAGTACTTC	CAGTSSYEQYF	TRBD2	TRBV30	TRBJ2-7	few
TGTGCCTGGAGGCGCGGACAGGGGGGCTACAATGAGCAGTTCTTC	CAWRRGQGGYNEQFF	TRBD1	TRBV30	TRBJ2-1	NA
TGTGCCAGCAGCCGCGGGACAGGGGCATATGGCTACACCTTC	CASSRGTGAYGYTF	TRBD1	TRBV7-9	TRBJ1-2	NA